Listed here are 6 T cell receptor beta chains from one sample, sequenced in a study of blood T cell repertoires in COVID-19. Some clones are missing from TCRdb's copy, which holds only in-frame ones; the method was immunoSEQ multiplex PCR. Found here are 150,000 or so clones, roughly 84% of them singletons; the top ten hold about 0.63%. Sequences were obtained from peripheral blood. These receptors all stem from a man aged 55 to 70 with COVID-19, enrolled during active disease.

This clone was detected only a few times. The CDR3 region has the DNA TGCGCCAGCAGTCGAACCGGGACAGGGGAAGAAAAACTGTTTTTT. As protein: CASSRTGTGEEKLFF. The rearrangement links TRBV5-1 to TRBJ1-4, with 10 nucleotides matching TRBD1. V shed 5 bases and J 8 bases; nucleotides not matched to a gene: 9. This CDR3 is 15 amino acids long. Looked up from germline, CDR1 is SGHRS and CDR2 is YFSETQ.

This clone was counted once. V and J are TRBV6-5 and TRBJ2-2; TRBD1 aligns across 10 bases. The CDR3 spans 16 residues. Trimming removed 2 bases from V and 4 bases from J; junction bases left unmatched: 4. Germline CDR1 is MNHEY and CDR2 is SVGAGI. The CDR3 nucleotides read TGTGCCAGCAGTTACAGGGGACAGGGGTTCACCGGGGAGCTGTTTTTT. Encoded protein: CASSYRGQGFTGELFF.

J is TRBJ1-2 and V is TRBV12-3 or TRBV12-4; D ambiguous. The CDR3 consists of 11 residues. Trimming cost V 7 bases and J 5 bases, with 8 bases left between them. CDR3 nucleotide sequence: TGTGCCAGCACAAGTACTTATGGCTACACCTTC. This sequence encodes CASTSTYGYTF.

The rearrangement uses TRBV3-1 (or the pseudogene TRBV3-2) and TRBJ1-6; possibly TRBD1 for D (5 bases). This CDR3 is built from 17 residues. CDR1 and CDR2 (germline): LGHDT, YNNKEL (reference sequence). V gave up 0 bases and J gave up 8 bases, with 17 bases separating them. In nucleotides, the CDR3 is TGTGCCAGCAGCCAAGATCGAGTCTCAGGGAAGTATTCACCCCTCCACTTT. It yields the protein CASSQDRVSGKYSPLHF.

V is TRBV7-2 and J is TRBJ2-3, with TRBD2 identical over 8 bases. Germline CDR1 SGHTA, CDR2 FQGNSA. The CDR3 sequence is 15 residues long. Germline trimming cut 5 bases from V and 4 bases from J; bases unmatched to any gene: 8. The CDR3 bases are TGTGCCAGCAGCCCTAGCGGGTTTAGGGCAGATACGCAGTATTTT. Its protein is CASSPSGFRADTQYF.

This sequence joins TRBV7-6 and TRBJ1-1; TRBD1 is a possible D gene (6 bases). There are 14 residues in the CDR3. Germline lookup yields CDR1 SGHVS and CDR2 FNYEAQ. V was trimmed by 4 bases and J by 1 base, leaving 10 bases between them. The CDR3 bases are TGTGCCAGCAGCTCTATGACAGGGAACACTGAAGCTTTCTTT. Translating gives CASSSMTGNTEAFF.